Reported below is one TCR beta chain. Per the authors' pipeline: Nucleated cell number was recorded as an estimate derived from reference gene primer amplification. The method was immunoSEQ multiplex PCR; TCRdb's version includes in-frame clones alone and lacks a portion of them. D and trimming were read from the DNA, whereas the V and J calls and clone size are those reported in that table. Here the sample spans over 150,000 clones, 87% being singletons. Looked up from germline, CDR1 is KGHSH and CDR2 is LQKENI. With V trimmed by 2 bases and J by 2 bases, 7 bases remained unmatched. This CDR3 is 16 amino acids long. This entry comes from a study of blood T cell repertoires in COVID-19. Study context: PBMCs, B-cell-depleted T cells, or T cells were the source of the cDNA or gDNA that made up the material.

This chain connects TRBV18 to TRBJ2-3; 7 bases fit TRBD2. The clonotype was recovered from a woman in her 70s with COVID-19, enrolled during active disease. Material for sequencing was peripheral blood. The CDR3 DNA sequence: TGTGCCAGCTCACCATCCTCGGGACTATCCACAGATACGCAGTATTTT. It specifies CASSPSSGLSTDTQYF.